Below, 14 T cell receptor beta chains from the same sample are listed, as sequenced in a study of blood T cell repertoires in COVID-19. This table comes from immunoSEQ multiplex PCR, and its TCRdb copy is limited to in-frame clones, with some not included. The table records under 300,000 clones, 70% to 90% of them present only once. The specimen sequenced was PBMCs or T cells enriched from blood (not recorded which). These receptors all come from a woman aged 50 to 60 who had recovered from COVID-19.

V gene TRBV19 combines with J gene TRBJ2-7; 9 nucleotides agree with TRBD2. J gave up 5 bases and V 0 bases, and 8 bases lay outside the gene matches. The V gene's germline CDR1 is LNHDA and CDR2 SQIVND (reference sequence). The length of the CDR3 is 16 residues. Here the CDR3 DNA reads TGTGCCAGTAGTATAGATCTGGCGGGAGGGTTTGACGAGCAGTACTTC. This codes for CASSIDLAGGFDEQYF.

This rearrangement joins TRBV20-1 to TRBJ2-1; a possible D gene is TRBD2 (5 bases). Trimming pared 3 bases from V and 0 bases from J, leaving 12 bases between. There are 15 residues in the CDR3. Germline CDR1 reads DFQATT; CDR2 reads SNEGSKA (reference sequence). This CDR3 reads CSASGQRSSYNEQFF. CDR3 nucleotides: TGCAGTGCTAGTGGTCAGCGGAGCTCCTACAATGAGCAGTTCTTC.

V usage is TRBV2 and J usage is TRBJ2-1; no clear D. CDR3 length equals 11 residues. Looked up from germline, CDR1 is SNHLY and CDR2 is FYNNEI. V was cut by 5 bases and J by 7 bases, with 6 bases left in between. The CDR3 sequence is CASSFLNEQFF. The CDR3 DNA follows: TGTGCCAGCAGTTTCCTGAATGAGCAGTTCTTC.

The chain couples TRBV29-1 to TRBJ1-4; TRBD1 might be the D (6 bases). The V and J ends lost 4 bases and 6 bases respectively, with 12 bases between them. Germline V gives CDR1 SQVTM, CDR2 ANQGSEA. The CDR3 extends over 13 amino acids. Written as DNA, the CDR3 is TGCAGCGTTGTGGGCCAGGGGCATGAAAAACTGTTTTTT. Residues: CSVVGQGHEKLFF.

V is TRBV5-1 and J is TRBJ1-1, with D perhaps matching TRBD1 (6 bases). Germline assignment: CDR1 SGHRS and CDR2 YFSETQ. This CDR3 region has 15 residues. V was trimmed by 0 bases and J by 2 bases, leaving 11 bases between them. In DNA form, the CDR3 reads TGCGCCAGCAGCTTGGCCGGGACAATTAACACTGAAGCTTTCTTT. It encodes CASSLAGTINTEAFF.

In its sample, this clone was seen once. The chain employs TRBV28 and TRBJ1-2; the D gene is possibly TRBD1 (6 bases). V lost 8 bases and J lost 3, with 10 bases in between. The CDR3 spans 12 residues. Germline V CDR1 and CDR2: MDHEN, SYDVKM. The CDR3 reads CASETGYYGYTF. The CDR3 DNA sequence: TGTGCCAGCGAAACAGGGTACTATGGCTACACCTTC.

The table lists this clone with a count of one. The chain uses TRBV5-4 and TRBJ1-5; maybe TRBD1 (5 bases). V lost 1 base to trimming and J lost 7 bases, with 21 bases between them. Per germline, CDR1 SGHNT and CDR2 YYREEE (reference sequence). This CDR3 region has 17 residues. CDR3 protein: CASSLPGGGEPGQPQHF. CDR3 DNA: TGTGCCAGCAGCTTGCCCGGGGGAGGGGAACCAGGGCAGCCCCAGCATTTT.

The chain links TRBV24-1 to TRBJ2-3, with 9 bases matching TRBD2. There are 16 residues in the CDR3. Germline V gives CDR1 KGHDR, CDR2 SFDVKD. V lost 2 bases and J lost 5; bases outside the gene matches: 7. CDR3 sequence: CATSDSRREGLDTQYF. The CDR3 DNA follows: TGTGCCACCAGTGATTCGCGGCGGGAGGGTTTAGATACGCAGTATTTT.

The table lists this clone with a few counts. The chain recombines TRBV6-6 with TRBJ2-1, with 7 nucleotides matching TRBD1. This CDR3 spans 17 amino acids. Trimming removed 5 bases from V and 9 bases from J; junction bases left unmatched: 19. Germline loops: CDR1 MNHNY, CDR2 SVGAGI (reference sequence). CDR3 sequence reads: CASSRRPGTVRRSEQFF. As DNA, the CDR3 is TGTGCCAGCAGTCGAAGGCCCGGGACAGTGAGGCGGAGTGAGCAGTTCTTC.

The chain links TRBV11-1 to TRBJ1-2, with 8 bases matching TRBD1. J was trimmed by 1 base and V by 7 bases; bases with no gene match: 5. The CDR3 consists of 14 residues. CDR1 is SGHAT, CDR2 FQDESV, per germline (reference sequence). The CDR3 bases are TGTGCCAGCACCGACAGGGGAATTAACTATGGCTACACCTTC. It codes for CASTDRGINYGYTF. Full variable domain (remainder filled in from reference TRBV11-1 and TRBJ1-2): EAEVAQSPRYKITEKSQAVAFWCDPISGHATLYWYRQILGQGPELLVQFQDESVVDDSQLPKDRFSAERLKGVDSTLKIQPAELGDSAMYLCASTDRGINYGYTFGSGTRLTVV.

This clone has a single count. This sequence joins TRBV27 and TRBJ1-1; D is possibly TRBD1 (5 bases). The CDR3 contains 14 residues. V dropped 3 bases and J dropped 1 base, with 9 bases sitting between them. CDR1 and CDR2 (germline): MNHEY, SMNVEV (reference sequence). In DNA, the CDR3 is TGTGCCAGCAGTTTGGCAGGGAAGAACACTGAAGCTTTCTTT. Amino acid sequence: CASSLAGKNTEAFF.

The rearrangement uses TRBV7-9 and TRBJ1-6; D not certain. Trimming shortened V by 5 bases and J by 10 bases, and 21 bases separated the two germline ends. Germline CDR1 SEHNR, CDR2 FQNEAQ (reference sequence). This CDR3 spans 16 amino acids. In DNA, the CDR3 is TGTGCCAGCAGCCTGGCCCGGAGCACCATGGTCTCACCCCTCCACTTT. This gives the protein CASSLARSTMVSPLHF.

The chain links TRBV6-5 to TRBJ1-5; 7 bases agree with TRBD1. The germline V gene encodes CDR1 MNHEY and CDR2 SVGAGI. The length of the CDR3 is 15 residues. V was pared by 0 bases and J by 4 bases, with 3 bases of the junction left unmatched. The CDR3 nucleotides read TGTGCCAGCAGTTACTCGGGCAGGGGGAATCAGCCCCAGCATTTT. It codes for CASSYSGRGNQPQHF.

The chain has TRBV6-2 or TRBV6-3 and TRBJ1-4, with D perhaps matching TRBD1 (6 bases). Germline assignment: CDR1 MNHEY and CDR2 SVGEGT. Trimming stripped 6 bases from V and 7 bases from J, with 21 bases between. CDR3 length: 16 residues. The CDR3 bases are TGTGCCAGCAGCCCTGACAGGAAAAGGTTTGGTGAAAAACTGTTTTTT. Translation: CASSPDRKRFGEKLFF.